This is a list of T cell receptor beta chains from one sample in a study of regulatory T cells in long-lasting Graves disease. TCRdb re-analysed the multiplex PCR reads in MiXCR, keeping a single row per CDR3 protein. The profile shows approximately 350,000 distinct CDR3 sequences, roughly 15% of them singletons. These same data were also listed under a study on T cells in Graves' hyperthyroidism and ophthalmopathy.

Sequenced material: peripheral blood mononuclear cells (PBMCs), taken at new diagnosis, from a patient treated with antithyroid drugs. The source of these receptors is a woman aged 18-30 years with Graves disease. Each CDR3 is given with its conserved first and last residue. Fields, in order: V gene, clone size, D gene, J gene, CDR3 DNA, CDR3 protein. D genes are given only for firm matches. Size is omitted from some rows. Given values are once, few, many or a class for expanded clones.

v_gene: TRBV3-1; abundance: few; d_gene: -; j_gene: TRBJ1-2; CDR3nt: TGTGCCAGCAGCCAACTGGACTCTGCGGGCTACACCTTC; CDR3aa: CASSQLDSAGYTF
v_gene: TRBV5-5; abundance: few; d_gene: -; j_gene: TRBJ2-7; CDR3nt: TGTGCCAGCAGCTTGGGTTGGGACAACGCCTACGAGCAGTACTTC; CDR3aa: CASSLGWDNAYEQYF
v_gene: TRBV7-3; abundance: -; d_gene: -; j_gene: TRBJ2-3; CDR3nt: TGTGCCAGCAGCTCGAGCTTAACCGCCACAGATATGCAGTATTTT; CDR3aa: CASSSSLTATDMQYF
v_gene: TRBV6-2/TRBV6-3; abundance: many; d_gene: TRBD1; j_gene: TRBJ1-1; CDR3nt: TGTGCCAGCAGTCCCTTACAGGGGGCTCTTGAGGACACTGAAGCTTTCTTT; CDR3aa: CASSPLQGALEDTEAFF
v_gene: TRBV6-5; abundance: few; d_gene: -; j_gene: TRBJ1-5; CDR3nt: TGTGCCAGCAGTTGGGACGGCAGCAATCAGCCCCAGCATTTT; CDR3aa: CASSWDGSNQPQHF
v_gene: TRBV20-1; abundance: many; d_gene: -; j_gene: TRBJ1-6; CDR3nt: TGCAGTGCTAGAGATCGGGGGATTCGGAATTCACCCCTCCACTTT; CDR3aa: CSARDRGIRNSPLHF
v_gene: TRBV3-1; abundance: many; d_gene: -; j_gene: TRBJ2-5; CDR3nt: TGTGCCAGCAGCCAAGAGGGAGTGCGAAGAGAAGAGACCCAGTACTTC; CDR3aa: CASSQEGVRREETQYF
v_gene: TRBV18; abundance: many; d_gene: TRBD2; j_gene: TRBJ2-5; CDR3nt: TGTGCCAGCTCACCACCAGGCGGGGGACAAGAGACCCAGTACTTC; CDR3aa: CASSPPGGGQETQYF
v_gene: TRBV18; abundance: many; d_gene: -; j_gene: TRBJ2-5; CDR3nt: TGTGCCAGCTCACGATGGGAGTCTCGCCAAGAGACCCAGTACTTC; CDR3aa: CASSRWESRQETQYF
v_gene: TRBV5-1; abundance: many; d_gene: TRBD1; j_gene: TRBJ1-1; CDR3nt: TGCGCCAGCAGCTTAACCGGGACAGGGAACACTGAAGCTTTCTTT; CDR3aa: CASSLTGTGNTEAFF
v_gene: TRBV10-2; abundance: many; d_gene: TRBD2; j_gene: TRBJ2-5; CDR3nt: TGCGCCAGCAGCGTTGGGACTAGCGCACAAGAGACCCAGTACTTC; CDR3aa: CASSVGTSAQETQYF